Listed here are 14 T cell receptor beta chains from one sample, sequenced in a study of identifying expanded T cells in peripheral blood. The method was immunoSEQ multiplex PCR; TCRdb's version includes in-frame clones alone and lacks a portion of them. Of 90,000 to 95,000 clones in the sample, 70% to 90% are singletons; the top ten hold under 6%. Sequenced: blood. These receptors were taken from a person aged 18 to 75 in good health.

In DNA, the CDR3 is TGTGCCAGCAGCTGGGGAATGGGACAGGGGAGATCCTACGAGCAGTACTTC. This gives the protein CASSWGMGQGRSYEQYF. The chain employs TRBV5-5 and TRBJ2-7, with 10 bases identical to TRBD1. With 3 bases clipped from V and 1 base from J, the junction kept 10 bases outside the gene matches. Germline loops: CDR1 SGHKS, CDR2 YYEKEE (reference sequence). This CDR3 spans 17 amino acids.

The CDR3 DNA follows: TGTGCCTGGAGTCGGGAGACCCATGGCTACACCTTC. It yields the protein CAWSRETHGYTF. V usage is TRBV30 and J usage is TRBJ1-2; no clear D gene. CDR3 length equals 12 residues. Trimming removed 2 bases from V and 6 bases from J, with 10 bases in between. Per germline, CDR1 GTSNPN and CDR2 SVGIG (reference sequence).

This sequence joins TRBV5-1 and TRBJ2-2; D is ambiguous. Deletions cut 0 bases from V and 0 bases from J, with 9 bases between. The CDR3 is 16 amino acids. The V gene's germline CDR1 is SGHRS and CDR2 YFSETQ. As DNA, the CDR3 is TGCGCCAGCAGCTTGGAACCAGTTACGAACACCGGGGAGCTGTTTTTT. This translates into CASSLEPVTNTGELFF.

This clone was detected only once. V is TRBV27 and J is TRBJ2-1; D unclear. Trimming removed 9 bases at V and 0 bases at J, with 9 bases between. Germline assignment: CDR1 MNHEY and CDR2 SMNVEV (reference sequence). CDR3 length equals 13 residues. CDR3 loop: CASSSGSYNEQFF. CDR3 DNA: TGTGCCAGTTCCTCGGGCTCCTACAATGAGCAGTTCTTC.

The rearrangement uses TRBV7-9 and TRBJ1-6, with 9 bases identical to TRBD1. Germline CDR1 is SEHNR and CDR2 is FQNEAQ (reference sequence). The junction had 5 bases not matched to a gene; V was cut back by 4 bases and J by 7 bases. The CDR3 sequence is 15 residues long. CDR3 coding DNA: TGTGCCAGCAGCTCGAGGGGGACAGGGAATTCACCCCTCCACTTT. Residues: CASSSRGTGNSPLHF.

The J gene is TRBJ2-2, the V gene TRBV5-1, with D perhaps assigned TRBD1 or TRBD2 (6 bases each). The CDR3 is made up of 15 amino acids. The V gene's germline CDR1 is SGHRS and CDR2 YFSETQ. Trimming took off 2 bases at V and 3 bases at J, with 11 bases between the two ends. CDR3 sequence: CASSFSGEDTGELFF. CDR3 nucleotides: TGCGCCAGCAGCTTTTCAGGGGAGGACACCGGGGAGCTGTTTTTT. The full variable domain, with the rest looked up from reference TRBV5-1 and TRBJ2-2, is KAGVTQTPRYLIKTRGQQVTLSCSPISGHRSVSWYQQTPGQGLQFLFEYFSETQRNKGNFPGRFSGRQFSNSRSEMNVSTLELGDSALYLCASSFSGEDTGELFFGEGSRLTVL.

This clone showed up just once. This sequence joins TRBV9 and TRBJ2-5; D possibly corresponds to TRBD2 (6 bases). The CDR3 covers 15 residues. The V and J ends lost 4 bases and 1 base respectively, with 14 bases between them. CDR1 SGDLS and CDR2 YYNGEE come from the germline V gene. In DNA form, the CDR3 reads TGTGCCAGCAGCCCAGGAGGAGGGATCCAAGAGACCCAGTACTTC. This codes for CASSPGGGIQETQYF.

The chain couples TRBV10-3 to TRBJ2-3; 13 bases line up with TRBD2. This CDR3 is 18 amino acids long. J gave up 1 base and V 4 bases, and 8 bases lay outside the gene matches. Germline CDR1 reads ENHRY; CDR2 reads SYGVKD. CDR3 sequence (DNA): TGTGCCATCAGTGGGACTAGCGGGAGTTTTGGTGGCACAGATACGCAGTATTTT. Protein: CAISGTSGSFGGTDTQYF.

V and J are TRBV7-2 and TRBJ2-1, with TRBD2 matching 7 bases. The CDR3 totals 17 residues. Looked up from germline, CDR1 is SGHTA and CDR2 is FQGNSA. J gave up 0 bases and V 4 bases, and 9 bases lay outside the gene matches. The CDR3 loop reads CASSWGGVKSSYNEQFF. The CDR3 DNA reads TGTGCCAGCAGCTGGGGAGGGGTCAAGAGCTCCTACAATGAGCAGTTCTTC.

The chain employs TRBV6-4 and TRBJ1-2, with D unclear. CDR1 and CDR2 (germline): MRHNA, SNTAGT. The CDR3 consists of 12 residues. V was cut by 2 bases and J by 1 base, with 2 bases left in between. This CDR3 reads CASSDSNYGYTF. Written as DNA, the CDR3 is TGTGCCAGCAGTGACAGTAACTATGGCTACACCTTC.

The V gene is TRBV30, the J gene TRBJ2-3; TRBD1 is a possible D gene (6 bases). Germline CDR1 and CDR2: GTSNPN and SVGIG (reference sequence). Deletions cut 0 bases from V and 8 bases from J, with 9 bases between. The CDR3 runs 12 residues. The CDR3 reads CAWSVQGPTQYF. The CDR3 nucleotides are TGTGCCTGGAGTGTACAGGGCCCTACGCAGTATTTT.

The rearrangement joins TRBV4-1 to TRBJ1-1; TRBD1 is a possible D gene (6 bases). The CDR3 extends over 17 amino acids. Germline CDR1 and CDR2: MGHRA and YSYEKL. Trimming removed 4 bases from V and 0 bases from J, with 18 bases in between. The CDR3 region has the DNA TGCGCCAGCAGCCGAGGGGGGGTTGTACTCATGAACACTGAAGCTTTCTTT. Translating it yields CASSRGGVVLMNTEAFF.

The CDR3 loop reads CASQINKELLINEQFF. As DNA, the CDR3 is TGTGCCAGCCAAATAAATAAGGAGCTCCTAATCAATGAGCAGTTCTTC. This chain links TRBV5-4 with TRBJ2-1; no reliable D call. The germline V gene has CDR1 SGHNT and CDR2 YYREEE (reference sequence). Trimming took 7 bases from V and 6 from J, leaving 23 bases between them. CDR3 length: 16 amino acids. The variable domain in full, completed from reference TRBV5-4 and TRBJ2-1, reads ETGVTQSPTHLIKTRGQQVTLRCSSQSGHNTVSWYQQALGQGPQFIFQYYREEENGRGNFPPRFSGLQFPNYSSELNVNALELDDSALYLCASQINKELLINEQFFGPGTRLTVL.

The chain carries TRBV19 and TRBJ2-7; weak D call: TRBD1 (6 bases). The CDR3 sequence is 13 residues long. The germline CDR1 and CDR2 sequences are LNHDA and SQIVND (reference sequence). V shed 10 bases and J shed 2 bases, with 15 bases lying between them. The CDR3 is CATSPGTTYEQYF. CDR3 nucleotides: TGTGCCACTTCACCCGGGACAACCTACGAGCAGTACTTC.